This passage covers 5 T cell receptor beta chains from one sample sequenced in a study of T cells in localized non-small cell lung cancer. The assay was immunoSEQ multiplex PCR, and TCRdb's table has in-frame clones only and misses some. The sample contains around 100,000 clones, roughly 89% of which appear only once. The sample was peripheral blood, taken before any cancer treatment. Receptors were obtained from a man between 40 and 75 years old with stage I squamous cell lung carcinoma.

The chain has TRBV5-1 and TRBJ1-1; D is unresolved. Germline values: CDR1 SGHRS, CDR2 YFSETQ. The CDR3 is made up of 15 amino acids. Trimming left V 4 bases short and J 0 bases short, with 13 bases between. CDR3 sequence: CASSPNGLMNTEAFF. The CDR3 bases are TGCGCCAGCAGCCCTAACGGCCTTATGAACACTGAAGCTTTCTTT.

Only a few counts were recorded for this clone. This chain connects TRBV18 to TRBJ1-1, with D uncertain. CDR1 and CDR2 (germline): KGHSH, LQKENI. V was trimmed by 3 bases and J by 0 bases, leaving 8 bases between them. CDR3 length: 14 amino acids. The CDR3: CASSPGTMNTEAFF. The CDR3 DNA is TGTGCCAGCTCACCGGGAACTATGAACACTGAAGCTTTCTTT.

V is TRBV19 and J is TRBJ2-3; D is perhaps TRBD2 (5 bases). This CDR3 comprises 15 residues. The V gene lost 0 bases and the J gene lost 0 bases, with 7 bases spanning the gap. Germline-derived CDR1 and CDR2 are LNHDA and SQIVND (reference sequence). CDR3 amino acids: CASSIDTSSTDTQYF. CDR3 in DNA: TGTGCCAGTAGTATAGATACTAGTAGCACAGATACGCAGTATTTT.

This clone is labeled as medium-sized. This chain connects TRBV7-2 to TRBJ1-2; tentatively, D is TRBD1 (5 bases). V dropped 5 bases and J dropped 6 bases, with 10 bases sitting between them. CDR1 is SGHTA, CDR2 FQGNSA, per germline. The CDR3 totals 12 residues. The chain's CDR3 is CASSPSRDGYTF. In nucleotides, the CDR3 is TGTGCCAGCAGCCCAAGCAGGGATGGCTACACCTTC.

The chain links TRBV6-5 to TRBJ1-6, with TRBD1 matching over 10 bases. Looked up from germline, CDR1 is MNHEY and CDR2 is SVGAGI. J lost 10 bases, V lost 2 bases, and 5 bases had no gene match. The length of the CDR3 is 15 residues. Written as DNA, the CDR3 is TGTGCCAGCAGTTACACTGGGACAGGGGTCTCACCCCTCCACTTT. It yields the protein CASSYTGTGVSPLHF.